This entry features one TCR beta chain sequence. The data were obtained in a study of CD8 T cells in Susac syndrome. Age- and sex-matched healthy donors served as the control group. Both CD4+ and CD8+ T cells were negatively isolated, and TEMRA cells underwent FACS enrichment. V shed 7 bases and J shed 5 bases, with 11 bases lying between them. The germline gives CDR1 SGHTA, CDR2 FQGNSA. The CDR3 contains 12 residues. Random hexamers were used to reverse transcribe an amount of about 0.45 to 1 ug RNA. The CDR3 of TCR beta was amplified by immunoSEQ multiplex PCR across 54 Vbeta and 13 Jbeta. TCRdb independently ran MiXCR on the immunoSEQ multiplex PCR reads; one entry per CDR3 protein. This sample has 110,000 or so distinct CDR3 sequences, with around 93% found just once.

The clonotype originates from a human donor in good health. The sequencing input was CD8+ T cells from PBMCs. The rearrangement links TRBV7-2 to TRBJ1-2; possible D gene TRBD1, 5 bases. The DNA of the CDR3 is TGTGCCAGCACCCCAGAGGGGTATGGCTACACCTTC. Translated, it gives CASTPEGYGYTF.